The 29 T cell receptor beta chains below come from one sample, sequenced in a study of blood T cell repertoires in COVID-19. Profiling relied on immunoSEQ multiplex PCR, and the TCRdb table lists in-frame clones only, not all of them. This sample has around 77,000 clones, with roughly four fifths found just once. The sequenced material came from peripheral blood. These receptors were taken from a woman over 75 with active or convalescent COVID-19.

This chain joins TRBV7-9 and TRBJ1-3, with D hard to call. Trimming removed 2 bases from V and 0 bases from J, with 5 bases in between. CDR1 SEHNR and CDR2 FQNEAQ come from the germline V gene (reference sequence). The CDR3 sequence is 14 residues long. The CDR3 loop is CASSLINSGNTIYF. Written as DNA, the CDR3 is TGTGCCAGCAGCTTAATTAACTCTGGAAACACCATATATTTT.

This chain joins TRBV3-1 (or the pseudogene TRBV3-2) and TRBJ1-2; D is unresolved. CDR1 is LGHDT and CDR2 is YNNKEL in the germline V gene (reference sequence). CDR3 length equals 11 residues. The germline V and J ends were trimmed by 3 bases and 4 bases, with 3 bases remaining between them. For the CDR3, the DNA is TGTGCCAGCAGCCACCTCTATGGCTACACCTTC. It encodes CASSHLYGYTF.

This clone appeared a few times. The chain is built from TRBV6-6 and TRBJ1-1; D is undetermined. The CDR3 sequence is 11 residues long. V lost 6 bases and J lost 6, with 8 bases in between. CDR1 is MNHNY, CDR2 SVGAGI, per germline (reference sequence). The CDR3 coding sequence is TGTGCCAGCAGAACAGTTCCTGAAGCTTTCTTT. Translating gives CASRTVPEAFF.

The chain combines TRBV7-8 with TRBJ2-7, with D perhaps TRBD1 (6 bases). The CDR3 is 13 amino acids. V dropped 5 bases and J dropped 4 bases, with 12 bases sitting between them. The germline gives CDR1 SGHVS, CDR2 FQNEAQ. CDR3 region: CASSRGRGYEQYF. The CDR3 DNA reads TGTGCCAGCAGCCGGGGCAGGGGTTACGAGCAGTACTTC.

The chain recombines TRBV5-1 with TRBJ1-5, with D unresolved. The CDR3 length is 14 residues. Germline CDR1 is SGHRS and CDR2 is YFSETQ. V lost 2 bases and J 5 bases, leaving 11 bases between the germline ends. The CDR3 loop reads CASSFGEGDQPQHF. The CDR3 nucleotides are TGCGCCAGCAGCTTTGGTGAGGGTGATCAGCCCCAGCATTTT.

The rearrangement links TRBV5-1 to TRBJ1-1; the D is unclear. The V end was cut by 4 bases, the J end by 5 bases, with 12 bases between. Germline assignment: CDR1 SGHRS and CDR2 YFSETQ. This CDR3 has 13 residues. This CDR3 is CASSPMEGTEAFF. CDR3 nucleotide sequence: TGCGCCAGCAGCCCGATGGAGGGAACTGAAGCTTTCTTT. The full variable domain, in which reference TRBV5-1 and TRBJ1-1 provide the parts outside the CDR3, is KAGVTQTPRYLIKTRGQQVTLSCSPISGHRSVSWYQQTPGQGLQFLFEYFSETQRNKGNFPGRFSGRQFSNSRSEMNVSTLELGDSALYLCASSPMEGTEAFFGQGTRLTVV.

The V gene is TRBV6-2 or TRBV6-3, the J gene TRBJ2-5; D remains ambiguous. The CDR3 is made up of 13 amino acids. Trimming removed 2 bases at V and 4 bases at J, with 8 bases between. The V gene's germline CDR1 is MNHEY and CDR2 SVGEGT. The CDR3 sequence is CASSYPEAETQYF. In DNA, the CDR3 is TGTGCCAGCAGTTACCCTGAGGCAGAGACCCAGTACTTC.

This rearrangement joins TRBV30 to TRBJ1-2; the match to TRBD1 covers 9 bases. Trimming took 2 bases from V and 8 from J; bases not matched to a gene: 9. Looked up from germline, CDR1 is GTSNPN and CDR2 is SVGIG (reference sequence). CDR3 size: 14 residues. As DNA, the CDR3 is TGTGCCTGGAGTACGAACAGGGGGCCTGGGGGCTACACCTTC. The encoded protein is CAWSTNRGPGGYTF.

The rearrangement links TRBV19 to TRBJ2-5, with D possibly matching TRBD1 (6 bases). Trimming shortened V by 0 bases and J by 2 bases, and 10 bases separated the two germline ends. CDR1 is LNHDA and CDR2 is SQIVND in the germline V gene (reference sequence). CDR3 size: 15 residues. The CDR3 sequence is CASSIDLGQQETQYF. In DNA form, the CDR3 reads TGTGCCAGTAGTATAGATCTAGGACAGCAAGAGACCCAGTACTTC.

The chain links TRBV18 to TRBJ2-2, with 8 nucleotides matching TRBD1. This CDR3 region has 16 residues. The J segment lost 0 bases and the V segment lost 6 bases, leaving 6 bases of the junction unmatched. Looked up from germline, CDR1 is KGHSH and CDR2 is LQKENI. The DNA of the CDR3 is TGTGCCAGCTCGCCGGACAGGGTAACGAACACCGGGGAGCTGTTTTTT. Its protein is CASSPDRVTNTGELFF.

This clone has just one count. The chain recombines TRBV5-6 with TRBJ1-2, with D perhaps matching TRBD1 (6 bases). V was clipped by 0 bases and J by 0 bases, with 6 bases between them. Germline lookup yields CDR1 SGHDT and CDR2 YYEEEE. This CDR3 has 14 residues. The CDR3 nucleotides are TGTGCCAGCAGCTTGGACAGGGCTAACTATGGCTACACCTTC. Its translation: CASSLDRANYGYTF.

The chain carries TRBV2 and TRBJ1-2, with TRBD1 identical over 8 bases. The V and J ends lost 5 bases and 3 bases, in that order; junction bases with no gene match: 5. This CDR3 region has 14 residues. Germline lookup yields CDR1 SNHLY and CDR2 FYNNEI. The CDR3 spells CASSLGQGDYGYTF. For the CDR3, the DNA is TGTGCCAGCAGTCTAGGACAGGGTGACTATGGCTACACCTTC.

The rearrangement joins TRBV6-5 to TRBJ1-1; tentative D call: TRBD1 (5 bases). The CDR3 has 13 residues. V shed 5 bases and J shed 0 bases, with 7 bases lying between them. CDR1 MNHEY and CDR2 SVGAGI come from the germline V gene. CDR3 in amino acids: CASSQGLNTEAFF. In nucleotides, the CDR3 is TGTGCCAGCAGTCAGGGTCTGAACACTGAAGCTTTCTTT.

This chain uses TRBV24-1 with TRBJ1-4; D gene unclear. Germline loops: CDR1 KGHDR, CDR2 SFDVKD. The germline V and J ends were trimmed by 4 bases and 3 bases, with 14 bases remaining between them. This CDR3 region has 16 residues. CDR3 in DNA: TGTGCCACCAGTGACTCCAGGACTGGGCCTAATGAAAAACTGTTTTTT. Amino acids: CATSDSRTGPNEKLFF.

The chain has TRBV7-2 and TRBJ2-2; D is undetermined. The germline CDR1 and CDR2 sequences are SGHTA and FQGNSA. CDR3 length: 14 amino acids. Trimming stripped 4 bases from V and 5 bases from J, with 11 bases between. The CDR3 DNA reads TGTGCCAGCAGCTCCCGGGTAGCAACCGGGGAGCTGTTTTTT. Translating gives CASSSRVATGELFF.

CDR3 nucleotide sequence: TGTGCCTCCCGCACCGGAGCTGATAATTCACCCCTCCACTTT. It specifies CASRTGADNSPLHF. The chain is built from TRBV10-3 and TRBJ1-6; D is uncertain. The CDR3 spans 14 residues. Germline V gene data show CDR1 as ENHRY and CDR2 as SYGVKD. V was clipped by 11 bases and J by 5 bases, with 16 bases between them.

This sequence joins TRBV3-1 (or the pseudogene TRBV3-2) and TRBJ2-7, with 9 bases matching TRBD1. The V gene's germline CDR1 is LGHDT and CDR2 YNNKEL (reference sequence). The CDR3 totals 14 residues. V was pared by 6 bases and J by 3 bases, with 6 bases of the junction left unmatched. CDR3 sequence: CASSRDRVGYEQYF. The CDR3 DNA follows: TGTGCCAGCAGTAGGGACAGGGTGGGCTACGAGCAGTACTTC.

The chain uses TRBV5-1 and TRBJ2-2; TRBD2 matches 9 bases. Germline V lookup: CDR1 SGHRS, CDR2 YFSETQ. CDR3 length: 16 amino acids. The V gene end was trimmed by 0 bases and the J gene end by 5 bases; junction bases not matched to a gene: 5. CDR3: CASSLVPAGGTGELFF. CDR3 DNA sequence: TGCGCCAGCAGCTTGGTCCCAGCGGGGGGTACCGGGGAGCTGTTTTTT.

In regard to this clone: The same CDR3 also results from other DNA sequences found in this sample. The V call is TRBV4-3, the J call TRBJ2-2; perhaps TRBD2 as D (6 bases). Between the trimmed V and J ends, which lost 1 base and 5 bases, there was a span of 8 bases. The CDR3 is 14 amino acids. Germline V lookup: CDR1 LGHNA, CDR2 YSLEER. The DNA of the CDR3 is TGCGCCAGCAGCCAAGTAGGAGGGACCGGGGAGCTGTTTTTT. Translating it yields CASSQVGGTGELFF.

The chain recombines TRBV9 with TRBJ1-3; possible D gene TRBD1, 5 bases. This CDR3 has 15 residues. CDR1 is SGDLS and CDR2 is YYNGEE in the germline V gene. V lost 4 bases, J lost 0 bases, and 11 bases lay in between. The CDR3 DNA follows: TGTGCCAGCAGCCCCCAGACAGACTCTGGAAACACCATATATTTT. It specifies CASSPQTDSGNTIYF.

The chain joins TRBV3-1 (or the pseudogene TRBV3-2) to TRBJ1-2; D not resolved. The germline V and J ends were trimmed by 0 bases and 4 bases, with 27 bases remaining between them. CDR1 and CDR2 (germline): LGHDT, YNNKEL (reference sequence). This CDR3 is 20 amino acids long. The CDR3 spells CASSQEVTHHSLRNFYGYTF. CDR3 coding DNA: TGTGCCAGCAGCCAAGAGGTAACACATCACAGTCTCCGCAATTTCTATGGCTACACCTTC.

The V call is TRBV6-6, the J call TRBJ1-1; TRBD1 might be the D (5 bases). Germline lookup yields CDR1 MNHNY and CDR2 SVGAGI (reference sequence). The CDR3 contains 14 residues. Trimming pared 8 bases from V and 1 base from J, leaving 14 bases between. CDR3 in DNA: TGTGCCAGCTTCAACAGGATTAAGAACACTGAAGCTTTCTTT. It specifies CASFNRIKNTEAFF.

The rearrangement joins TRBV5-6 to TRBJ1-1; D is perhaps TRBD1 (5 bases). Per germline, CDR1 SGHDT and CDR2 YYEEEE. This CDR3 is 14 amino acids long. Trimming shortened V by 4 bases and J by 4 bases, and 14 bases separated the two germline ends. CDR3 DNA: TGTGCCAGCAGCGTCCGGGGCGGGGGCACTGAAGCTTTCTTT. Translated: CASSVRGGGTEAFF.

The chain combines TRBV7-6 with TRBJ2-3; D not resolved. The CDR3 extends over 21 amino acids. Trimming pared 5 bases from V and 2 bases from J, leaving 32 bases between. The germline V gene encodes CDR1 SGHVS and CDR2 FNYEAQ. The CDR3 here is CASSQNLGPVAGIFDTDTQYF. As DNA, the CDR3 is TGTGCCAGCAGCCAAAATCTCGGCCCTGTGGCAGGCATATTTGACACAGATACGCAGTATTTT. The full variable domain, in which reference TRBV7-6 and TRBJ2-3 provide the parts outside the CDR3, is GAGVSQSPRYKVTKRGQDVALRCDPISGHVSLYWYRQALGQGPEFLTYFNYEAQQDKSGLPNDRFSAERPEGSISTLTIQRTEQRDSAMYRCASSQNLGPVAGIFDTDTQYFGPGTRLTVL.

This clone was detected a few times. V usage is TRBV11-2 and J usage is TRBJ2-5; the D gene is possibly TRBD2 (6 bases). V gave up 5 bases and J gave up 3 bases, with 13 bases separating them. The CDR3 is 14 residues long. The germline V gene encodes CDR1 SGHAT and CDR2 FQNNGV. CDR3 sequence reads: CASSLRVAEETQYF. CDR3 bases: TGTGCCAGCAGCCTACGGGTAGCGGAAGAGACCCAGTACTTC.

The CDR3 coding sequence is TGCGCCAGCAGCCAAGATCTGGAGGAGTATATCCACTTT. It yields the protein CASSQDLEEYIHF. The chain combines TRBV4-3 with TRBJ1-6; no definite D call. The V gene lost 0 bases and the J gene lost 17 bases, with 14 bases spanning the gap. CDR3 length: 13 amino acids. The V gene's germline CDR1 is LGHNA and CDR2 YSLEER.

The chain uses TRBV3-1 (or the pseudogene TRBV3-2) and TRBJ2-3; maybe TRBD1 (5 bases). The germline V gene encodes CDR1 LGHDT and CDR2 YNNKEL (reference sequence). CDR3 length: 22 amino acids. V lost 0 bases and J lost 2, with 30 bases in between. CDR3 in DNA: TGTGCCAGCAGCCAAGACAGCTTACACCTTTCCTTGAGGTGGGGCCCCACAGATACGCAGTATTTT. Its protein product is CASSQDSLHLSLRWGPTDTQYF.

On this clone itself: The sample has other DNA sequences that encode this CDR3 too. The rearrangement links TRBV19 to TRBJ1-2; D unclear. The CDR3 loop spans 14 amino acids. From germline, CDR1 is LNHDA and CDR2 SQIVND (reference sequence). The V end lost 9 bases, the J end lost 4 bases, and 18 bases lay between the germline ends. DNA of the CDR3: TGTGCCAGCCTAGCTTCTTCGGCGGTCTATGGCTACACCTTC. Amino acids: CASLASSAVYGYTF.

The chain joins TRBV11-3 to TRBJ2-5; unclear D gene. The CDR3 is made up of 13 amino acids. Between the trimmed V and J ends, which lost 1 base and 4 bases, there was a span of 7 bases. Germline V CDR1 and CDR2: SGHNT, YENEEA. CDR3 bases: TGTGCCAGCAGCTTAGGGTCGGGAGAGACCCAGTACTTC. It encodes CASSLGSGETQYF.